The subject of this entry is one TCR beta chain. This clone was picked up a small number of times. Its specific antigen is unknown. Qualities for individual bases were not recorded, and no much larger clone is one base off. The collaborating institutions used their own protocols to collect whole blood in K2EDTA tubes. Collaborator samples were shipped for TCRbeta analysis as frozen whole blood, isolated PBMCs, or DNA extracted from either sample type. These data belong to a study of blood T cell repertoires in COVID-19 (dated by TCRdb to the early 2020s). For the wider study: Samples from collaborators originated in the United States, Italy and Spain and spanned both the acute and convalescent phases of COVID-19. The prospective study material was composed of cDNA or gDNA derived from T cells, B-cell-depleted T cells, or PBMCs. Samples came from the ongoing ImmuneRACE study (first 160 participants) plus 1,254 subjects from 6 global collaborators. Sample metadata almost always included a de-identified subject ID, COVID-19 status, age in years and sex. Deeply sampled blood TCRbeta repertoires from subjects exposed to, actively infected with, or recovered from COVID-19 were included in the dataset. The repertoires were made available in a free public database intended to serve as a resource for research on the immune response to SARS-CoV-2. Where available, HLA class I and class II types were taken from metadata supplied by the sample provider and were not determined by assay-based typing. Paper-wide results and their limitations: How much clinical and demographic metadata was included differed by source and by participant, and the metadata was provided uncurated.

The CDR3 measures 14 amino acids from cysteine to phenylalanine. Only CDR3 DNA remains: 42 bases, in frame from the first base. V lost 6 bases and J lost 3 bases; the stretch between them is 12 bases long. CDR1 MNHEY and CDR2 SVGAGI were looked up in the germline V gene. TCRbeta CDR3 regions were amplified from genomic DNA by means of the immunoSEQ Assay, a bias-controlled multiplex PCR. In the original analysis: The number of nucleated cells in each sample was estimated by amplification of reference gene primers within the assay. To quantify the absolute abundance of each unique TCRbeta CDR3 rearrangement, sequence reads were collapsed and filtered. For each sample, productive Simpson clonality was calculated as the square root of Simpson's diversity index over productive rearrangements. TCRdb took over this immuneACCESS table, retaining in-frame rearrangements with V and J assigned. Such tables are incomplete; in checked studies, under half of the missing clones stem from an unresolved V gene, and the remainder is unexplained. V, J and clone size derive from that table, while D and trimming were established from the DNA sequence. The table for this sample lists about 52,000 clones; 86% of them were counted only once. 20% to 25% of the sample comes from the top ten.

This TCR was sampled from a woman older than 75 with acute or convalescent COVID-19. The rearrangement joined TRBV6-5 to TRBJ1-5; TRBD1 might be the D gene, on 6 matching bases. Sequenced: peripheral blood. The bases are TGTGCCAGCAGAGTTCCAGGGGCCAATCAGCCCCAGCATTTT. Translated, this is CASRVPGANQPQHF.